This T cell receptor (beta chain) was obtained from a study of CD8+CD57+ T cells in acquired aplastic anemia. About the research overall: Quantities of DNA derived from sorted CD4+ and CD8+ cells averaged roughly 3.4 ug. The average read count for CD4+ cells in healthy donors was around 10 million. Study results and limitations: Both patients and controls carried the same twenty-nine CD8+ CDR3 sequences. Patients did not significantly differ from controls in CD8+ Simpson's diversity.

In the case of this clonotype: Its antigen remains unknown.

V trimming: 5 bases; J trimming: 3 bases; junction bases outside the gene matches: 7. CDR3 size: 15 residues. Germline lookup yields CDR1 MGHDK and CDR2 SYGVNS. TCR beta VDJ combinations and CDR3 sequences were profiled from genomic DNA. TCRdb processed the reads anew with MiXCR; each CDR3 protein has one entry. The sample gives 180,000 or so distinct CDR3 sequences, 35% to 50% of which show up once; around 2.7% is in the top ten. V is TRBV25-1 and J is TRBJ1-2; TRBD1 agrees at 9 bases. Input material: sorted CD4+, CD8+, or CD8+CD57+ T cells (not recorded which) from PBMCs. The receptor's source is a human donor in good health. The CDR3 coding sequence is TGTGCCAGCAGTAGAACAGGGGGCCTAGACTATGGCTACACCTTC. Encoded protein: CASSRTGGLDYGYTF.